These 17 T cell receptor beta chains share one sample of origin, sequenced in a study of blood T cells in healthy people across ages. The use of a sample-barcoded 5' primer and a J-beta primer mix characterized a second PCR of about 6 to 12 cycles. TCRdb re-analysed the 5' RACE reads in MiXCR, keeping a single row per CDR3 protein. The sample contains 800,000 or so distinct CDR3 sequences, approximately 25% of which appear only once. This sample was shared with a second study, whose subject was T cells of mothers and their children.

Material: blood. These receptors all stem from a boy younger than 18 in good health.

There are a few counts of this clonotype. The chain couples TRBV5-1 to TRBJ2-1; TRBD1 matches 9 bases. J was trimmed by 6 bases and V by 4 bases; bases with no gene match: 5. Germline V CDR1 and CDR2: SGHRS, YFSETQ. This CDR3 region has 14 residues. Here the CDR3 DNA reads TGCGCCAGCAGCCCTGGACAGGGGACCAATGAGCAGTTCTTC. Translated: CASSPGQGTNEQFF.

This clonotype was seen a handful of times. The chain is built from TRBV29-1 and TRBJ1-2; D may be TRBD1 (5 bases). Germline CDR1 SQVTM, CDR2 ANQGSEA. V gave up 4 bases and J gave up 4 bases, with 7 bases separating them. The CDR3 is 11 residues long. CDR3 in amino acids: CSVVRGYGYTF. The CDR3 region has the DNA TGCAGCGTTGTTAGGGGCTATGGCTACACCTTC.

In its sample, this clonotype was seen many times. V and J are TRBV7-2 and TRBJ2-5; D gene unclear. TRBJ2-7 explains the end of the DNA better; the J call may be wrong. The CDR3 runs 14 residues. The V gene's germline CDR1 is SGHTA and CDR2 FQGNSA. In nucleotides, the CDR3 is TGTGCCAGCAGGCCGGAAGCCGCAACCTACGAGCAGTACTTC. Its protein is CASRPEAATYEQYF.

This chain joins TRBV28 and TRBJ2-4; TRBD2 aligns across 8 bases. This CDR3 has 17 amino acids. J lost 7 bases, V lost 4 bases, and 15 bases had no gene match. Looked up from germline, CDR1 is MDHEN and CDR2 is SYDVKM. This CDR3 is CASSSQIGSGNGNIQYF. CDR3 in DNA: TGTGCCAGCAGTTCACAGATTGGTAGCGGGAATGGTAACATTCAGTACTTC.

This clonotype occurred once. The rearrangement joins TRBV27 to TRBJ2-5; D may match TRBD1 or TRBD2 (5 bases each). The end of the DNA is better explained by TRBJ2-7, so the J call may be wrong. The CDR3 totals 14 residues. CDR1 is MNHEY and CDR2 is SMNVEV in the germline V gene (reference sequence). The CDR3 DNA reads TGTGCCAGCAGTTTACAGGGAGTGCTAGACGAGCAGTACTTC. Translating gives CASSLQGVLDEQYF.

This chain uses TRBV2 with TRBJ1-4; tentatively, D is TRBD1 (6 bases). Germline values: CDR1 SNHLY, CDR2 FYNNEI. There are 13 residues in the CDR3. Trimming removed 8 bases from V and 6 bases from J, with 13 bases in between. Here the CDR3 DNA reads TGTGCCAGCCTGGGGGGGGCCGATGAAAAACTGTTTTTT. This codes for CASLGGADEKLFF.

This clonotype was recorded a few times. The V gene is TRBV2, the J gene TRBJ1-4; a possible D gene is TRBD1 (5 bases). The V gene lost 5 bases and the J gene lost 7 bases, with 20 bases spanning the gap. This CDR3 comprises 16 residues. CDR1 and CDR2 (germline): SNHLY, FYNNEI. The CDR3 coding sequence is TGTGCCAGCAGTCCCCGGACGGGCCCTAGGGGTGAAAAACTGTTTTTT. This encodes CASSPRTGPRGEKLFF.

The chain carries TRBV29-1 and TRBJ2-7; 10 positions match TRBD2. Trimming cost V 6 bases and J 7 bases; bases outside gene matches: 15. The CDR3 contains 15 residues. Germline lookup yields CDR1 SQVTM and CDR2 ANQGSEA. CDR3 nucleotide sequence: TGCAGCGTACAAGGGACTAGCGAGACGCGGGCTGAGCAGTACTTC. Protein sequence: CSVQGTSETRAEQYF.

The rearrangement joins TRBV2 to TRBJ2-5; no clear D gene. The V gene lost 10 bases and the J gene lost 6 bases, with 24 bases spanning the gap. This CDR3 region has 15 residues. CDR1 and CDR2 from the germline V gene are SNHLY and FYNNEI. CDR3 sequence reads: CATRQEPIPHQTQYF. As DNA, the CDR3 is TGTGCCACCCGTCAGGAGCCAATTCCGCACCAGACCCAGTACTTC.

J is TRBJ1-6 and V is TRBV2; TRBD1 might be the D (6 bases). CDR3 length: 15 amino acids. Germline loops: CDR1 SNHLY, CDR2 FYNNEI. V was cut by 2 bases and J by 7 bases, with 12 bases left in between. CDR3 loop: CASSEMGASNSPLHF. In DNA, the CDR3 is TGTGCCAGCAGTGAAATGGGGGCCAGCAATTCACCCCTCCACTTT.

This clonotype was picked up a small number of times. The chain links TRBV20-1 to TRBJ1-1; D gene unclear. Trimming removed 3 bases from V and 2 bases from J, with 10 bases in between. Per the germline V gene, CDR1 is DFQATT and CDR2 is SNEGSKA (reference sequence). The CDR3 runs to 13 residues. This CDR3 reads CSASPQVNTEAFF. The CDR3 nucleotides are TGCAGTGCTAGTCCGCAGGTAAACACTGAAGCTTTCTTT.

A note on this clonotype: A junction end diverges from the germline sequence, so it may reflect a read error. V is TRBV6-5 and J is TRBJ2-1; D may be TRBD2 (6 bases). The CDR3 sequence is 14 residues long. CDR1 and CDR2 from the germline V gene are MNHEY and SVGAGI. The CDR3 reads CANSSGLSYNEQFF. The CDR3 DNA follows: TGTGCCAACAGTTCGGGACTCTCCTACAATGAGCAGTTCTTC.

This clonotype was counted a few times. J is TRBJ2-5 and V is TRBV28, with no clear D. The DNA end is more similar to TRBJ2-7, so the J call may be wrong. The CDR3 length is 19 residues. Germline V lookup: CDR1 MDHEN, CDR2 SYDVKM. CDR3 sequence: CASSLEAGYAYLPSYEQYF. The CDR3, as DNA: TGTGCCAGCAGCCTCGAGGCTGGGTATGCCTACTTACCTTCCTACGAGCAGTACTTC.

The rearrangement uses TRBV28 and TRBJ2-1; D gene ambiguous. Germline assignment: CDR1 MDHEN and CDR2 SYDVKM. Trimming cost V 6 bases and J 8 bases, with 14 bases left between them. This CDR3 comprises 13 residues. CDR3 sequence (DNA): TGTGCCAGCAGAGCCGCCCCAGTGGATGAGCAGTTCTTC. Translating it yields CASRAAPVDEQFF.

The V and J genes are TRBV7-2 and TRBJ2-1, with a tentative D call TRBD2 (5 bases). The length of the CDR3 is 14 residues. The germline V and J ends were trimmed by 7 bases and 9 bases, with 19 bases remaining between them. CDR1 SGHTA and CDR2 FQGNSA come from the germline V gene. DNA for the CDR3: TGTGCCAGCACCGCGGGCTTCTCCTCGGGTGAGCAGTTCTTC. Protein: CASTAGFSSGEQFF. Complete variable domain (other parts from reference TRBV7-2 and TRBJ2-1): GAGVSQSPSNKVTEKGKDVELRCDPISGHTALYWYRQSLGQGLEFLIYFQGNSAPDKSGLPSDRFSAERTGGSVSTLTIQRTQQEDSAVYLCASTAGFSSGEQFFGPGTRLTVL.

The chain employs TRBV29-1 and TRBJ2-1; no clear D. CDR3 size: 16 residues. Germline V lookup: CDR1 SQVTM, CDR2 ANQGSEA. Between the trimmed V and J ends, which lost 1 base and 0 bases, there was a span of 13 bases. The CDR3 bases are TGCAGCGTTGAAGCCTCCGACTTTCGCTCCTACAATGAGCAGTTCTTC. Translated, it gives CSVEASDFRSYNEQFF.

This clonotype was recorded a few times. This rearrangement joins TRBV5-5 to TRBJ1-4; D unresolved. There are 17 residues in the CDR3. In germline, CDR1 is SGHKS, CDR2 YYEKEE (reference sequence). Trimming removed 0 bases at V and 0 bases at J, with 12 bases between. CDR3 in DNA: TGTGCCAGCAGCTTGGAGTGGGCAGCCGCAACTAATGAAAAACTGTTTTTT. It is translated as CASSLEWAAATNEKLFF.